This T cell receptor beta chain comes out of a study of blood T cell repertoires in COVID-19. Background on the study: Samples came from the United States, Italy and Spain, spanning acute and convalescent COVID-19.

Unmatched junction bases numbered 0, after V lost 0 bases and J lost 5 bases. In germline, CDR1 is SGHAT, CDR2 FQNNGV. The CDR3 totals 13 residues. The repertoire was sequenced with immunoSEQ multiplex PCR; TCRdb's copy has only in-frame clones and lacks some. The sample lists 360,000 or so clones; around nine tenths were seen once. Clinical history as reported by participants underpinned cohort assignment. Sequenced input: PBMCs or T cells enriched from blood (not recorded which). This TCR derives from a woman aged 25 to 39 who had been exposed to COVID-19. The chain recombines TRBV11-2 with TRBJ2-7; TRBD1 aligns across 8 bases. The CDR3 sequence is CASSLDRGHEQYF. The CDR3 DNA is TGTGCCAGCAGCTTAGACAGGGGGCACGAGCAGTACTTC.